A selection of T cell receptor beta chains follows, all from one sample in a study of T cell changes during pregnancy in multiple sclerosis. The assay was immunoSEQ multiplex PCR, and TCRdb's table has in-frame clones only and misses some. The data hold under 55,000 clones, with under 95% observed a single time. The sample comprised PBMCs (not recorded whether the cells were cultured). These receptors were taken from a female donor with multiple sclerosis, enrolled in a pregnancy study. Both conserved end residues are part of each CDR3. Each record gives: V gene, D gene, CDR3 length, J gene, clone size, CDR3 DNA, CDR3 protein. The D gene is left open where the match is weak. A clone size is listed for some rows: how often the clone was seen (once, few, many), or a class if it is expanded.

TRBV5-1	TRBD2	13	TRBJ2-7	.	TGCGCCTCCAGACTAGCGGCTTCCTACGAGCAGTACTTC	CASRLAASYEQYF
TRBV5-1	TRBD1	16	TRBJ2-7	.	TGCGCCAGCAGCTTGGGTGGACAGGCCATGACCTACGAGCAGTACTTC	CASSLGGQAMTYEQYF
TRBV9	.	14	TRBJ2-1	.	TGTGCCAGCAGCGTAGCTAGCAAGAGCGCTGAGCAGTTCTTC	CASSVASKSAEQFF
TRBV25-1	TRBD1	14	TRBJ1-2	once	TGTGCCAGCAGTGTAACCGGACAGGGGTATGGCTACACCTTC	CASSVTGQGYGYTF
TRBV19	.	14	TRBJ2-6	.	TGTGCCAGTTCGACAGGTTGGGGGGCCAACGTCCTGACTTTC	CASSTGWGANVLTF
TRBV27	.	16	TRBJ2-3	.	TGTGCCAGCAGTTCCTCCGGGTCCCCCGCAGGAGATACGCAGTATTTT	CASSSSGSPAGDTQYF
TRBV7-2	.	17	TRBJ2-6	.	TGTGCCAGCAGCTTACCGACTTCAGCCTCTGGGGCCAACGTCCTGACTTTC	CASSLPTSASGANVLTF
TRBV27	.	18	TRBJ1-4	.	TGTGCCAGCAGTTTACTCGACCCCTCCTACACAACTAATGAAAAACTGTTTTTT	CASSLLDPSYTTNEKLFF
TRBV6-4	TRBD2	15	TRBJ2-1	few	TGTGCCAGCAGTGACTCTAGCGGGAGTTACAATGAGCAGTTCTTC	CASSDSSGSYNEQFF
TRBV5-4	TRBD1	16	TRBJ1-1	.	TGTGCCAGCAGCTCCCCCCGGGACAGTCGGAACACTGAAGCTTTCTTT	CASSSPRDSRNTEAFF
TRBV6-5	.	11	TRBJ1-2	.	TGTGCCAGCAGAGGCCAAAGAAACAGAATCTTC	CASRGQRNRIF
TRBV30	.	11	TRBJ2-7	.	TGTGCCTGGAGTGAGAGGGGAGAGCAGTACTTC	CAWSERGEQYF
TRBV5-4	.	15	TRBJ1-1	.	TGTGCCAGCAGCTTCGCTCCGGGACTCCTCACTGAAGCTTTCTTT	CASSFAPGLLTEAFF
TRBV5-1	TRBD2	16	TRBJ2-5	.	TGCGCCAGCAGCCTGGGGCTAGCGGGAGGTCAAGAGACCCAGTACTTC	CASSLGLAGGQETQYF
TRBV5-6	.	15	TRBJ2-7	.	TGTGCCAGCAGCGTTGGTGACGGGGTGCCCTACGAGCAGTACTTC	CASSVGDGVPYEQYF
TRBV30	TRBD1	13	TRBJ1-2	once	TGTGCCGCAGACCAGGGGGCAGGCTATGGCTACACCTTC	CAADQGAGYGYTF
TRBV30	.	16	TRBJ1-4	.	TGTGCCTGGACCGGGACCGCTGTTGCAACTAATGAAAAACTGTTTTTT	CAWTGTAVATNEKLFF
TRBV13	TRBD1	14	TRBJ1-2	.	TGTGCCAGCAGCCCACTCGGGACAGGCTATGGCTACACCTTC	CASSPLGTGYGYTF
TRBV7-2	.	16	TRBJ1-4	.	TGTGCCAGCAGCTACGACTGGTTAAGCCGTGATGGAAAACTGTTTTTT	CASSYDWLSRDGKLFF
TRBV4-3	TRBD2	15	TRBJ2-7	.	TGCGCCAGCAGCCAAGGAGCTAGCGGGTCTGAAAAGCAGTACTTC	CASSQGASGSEKQYF
TRBV27	TRBD2	17	TRBJ2-2	.	TGTGCCAGCAGTGGTTTGGGAGCGGGAAAGGAGTTGGGGGAGCTGTTTTTT	CASSGLGAGKELGELFF
TRBV9	.	15	TRBJ2-7	.	TGTGCCAGCAGCGTGGGGGGTTCCATGTCCTACGAGCAGTACTTC	CASSVGGSMSYEQYF
TRBV9	TRBD1	15	TRBJ1-5	.	TGTGCCAGCAGCAGCTGGGACAGTCCAGATCAGCCCCAGCATTTT	CASSSWDSPDQPQHF
TRBV4-2	.	14	TRBJ1-2	.	TGTGCCAGCAGCCAAGACTGGGCTAACTATGGCTACACCTTC	CASSQDWANYGYTF
TRBV21-1	.	18	TRBJ2-5	.	TGTGCCAGCAGCAAAGGTTATAGATTTGGGACAGGGCTGGAGACCCAGTACTTC	CASSKGYRFGTGLETQYF
TRBV6-5	TRBD2	14	TRBJ2-1	.	TGTGCCAGCAAGTCGGCGGGAGGGTACAATGAGCAGTTCTTC	CASKSAGGYNEQFF
TRBV5-6	TRBD1	15	TRBJ2-3	.	TGTGCCAGCAGTCGGGGGACAGGGTACACAGATACGCAGTATTTT	CASSRGTGYTDTQYF
TRBV9	.	14	TRBJ2-3	.	TGTGCCAGCAGCGTAGCTAGCACCACAGATACGCAGTATTTT	CASSVASTTDTQYF